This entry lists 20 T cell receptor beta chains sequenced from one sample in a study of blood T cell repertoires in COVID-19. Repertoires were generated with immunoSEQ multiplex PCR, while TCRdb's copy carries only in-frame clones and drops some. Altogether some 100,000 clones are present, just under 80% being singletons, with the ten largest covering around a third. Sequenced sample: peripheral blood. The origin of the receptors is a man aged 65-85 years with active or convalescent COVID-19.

The CDR3: CASSPYEQYF. The CDR3 DNA reads as TGTGCCAGCAGTCCGTACGAGCAGTACTTC. This chain joins TRBV27 and TRBJ2-7; D gene unclear. The CDR3 spans 10 residues. Germline assignment: CDR1 MNHEY and CDR2 SMNVEV (reference sequence). Trimming took off 5 bases at V and 4 bases at J, with 3 bases between the two ends.

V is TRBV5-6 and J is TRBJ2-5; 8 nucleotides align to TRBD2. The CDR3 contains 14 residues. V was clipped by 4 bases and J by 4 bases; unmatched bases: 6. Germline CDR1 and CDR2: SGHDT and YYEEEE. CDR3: CASSPGTSRETQYF. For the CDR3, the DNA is TGTGCCAGCAGCCCAGGGACTAGTCGAGAGACCCAGTACTTC.

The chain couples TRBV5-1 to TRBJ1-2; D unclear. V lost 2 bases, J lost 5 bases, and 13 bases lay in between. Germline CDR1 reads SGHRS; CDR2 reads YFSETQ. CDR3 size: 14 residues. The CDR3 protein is CASSLSGEGYGYTF. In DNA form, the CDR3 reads TGCGCCAGCAGCTTAAGCGGGGAAGGGTATGGCTACACCTTC.

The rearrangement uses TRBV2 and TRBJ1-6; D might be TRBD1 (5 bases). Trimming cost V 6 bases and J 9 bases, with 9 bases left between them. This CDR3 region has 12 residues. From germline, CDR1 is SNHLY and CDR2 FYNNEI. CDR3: CASSLDSSPLHF. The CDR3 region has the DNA TGTGCCAGCAGCCTTGACAGTTCACCCCTCCACTTT.

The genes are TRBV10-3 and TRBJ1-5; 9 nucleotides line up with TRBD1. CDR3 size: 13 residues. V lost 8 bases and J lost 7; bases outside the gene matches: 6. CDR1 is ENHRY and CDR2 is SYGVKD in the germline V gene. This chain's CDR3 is CAIQQGARQPQHF. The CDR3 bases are TGTGCCATCCAACAGGGGGCACGGCAGCCCCAGCATTTT.

The CDR3 loop reads CASSQEVTHRGRVGNEQFF. The CDR3 DNA follows: TGCGCCAGCAGCCAAGAAGTAACCCACCGCGGGAGGGTGGGGAATGAGCAGTTCTTC. The V call is TRBV4-3, the J call TRBJ2-1, with 9 bases identical to TRBD2. The CDR3 consists of 19 residues. Germline V gene lookup returns CDR1 LGHNA and CDR2 YSLEER. J was trimmed by 7 bases and V by 0 bases; bases with no gene match: 16.

CDR3 region: CASSSRTSEETDTQYF. In DNA form, the CDR3 reads TGTGCCAGCAGCAGCCGGACTAGCGAAGAAACAGATACGCAGTATTTT. The chain links TRBV11-3 to TRBJ2-3; the match to TRBD2 covers 9 bases. After removal of 5 bases from V and 3 bases from J, the junction contained 9 bases not matched to a gene. This CDR3 contains 16 residues. Per germline, CDR1 SGHNT and CDR2 YENEEA.

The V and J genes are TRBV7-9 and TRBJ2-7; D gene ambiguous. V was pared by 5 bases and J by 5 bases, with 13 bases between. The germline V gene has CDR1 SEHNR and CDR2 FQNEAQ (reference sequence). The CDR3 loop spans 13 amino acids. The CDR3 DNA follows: TGTGCCAGCAGCCCTCCTATGTCAAACGAGCAGTACTTC. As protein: CASSPPMSNEQYF.

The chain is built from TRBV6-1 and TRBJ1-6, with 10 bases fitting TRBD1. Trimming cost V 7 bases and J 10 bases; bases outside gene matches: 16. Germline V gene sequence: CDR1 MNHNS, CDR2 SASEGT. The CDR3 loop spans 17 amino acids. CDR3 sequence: CASIDTSRTGGGSPLHF. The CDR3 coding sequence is TGTGCCAGCATTGACACTTCAAGGACAGGGGGGGGATCACCCCTCCACTTT.

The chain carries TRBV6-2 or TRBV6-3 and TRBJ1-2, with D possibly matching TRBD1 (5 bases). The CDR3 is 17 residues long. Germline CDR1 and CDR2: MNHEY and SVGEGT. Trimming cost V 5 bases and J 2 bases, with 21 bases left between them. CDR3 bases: TGTGCCAGCAGTAAATTTGCGGCCGTTGGGGCCAACTATGGCTACACCTTC. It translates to CASSKFAAVGANYGYTF.

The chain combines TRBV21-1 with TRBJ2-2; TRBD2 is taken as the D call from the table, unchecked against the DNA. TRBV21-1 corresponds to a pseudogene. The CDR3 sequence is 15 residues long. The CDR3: CASTRGAGRTGELFF. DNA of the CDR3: TGTGCCAGCACTCGGGGGGCGGGGCGCACCGGGGAGCTGTTTTTT.

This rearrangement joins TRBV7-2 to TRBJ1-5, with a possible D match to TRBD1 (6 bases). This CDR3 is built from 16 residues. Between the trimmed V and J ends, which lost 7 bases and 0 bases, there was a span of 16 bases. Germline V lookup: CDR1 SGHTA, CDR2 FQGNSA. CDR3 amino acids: CASTLYRAGSNQPQHF. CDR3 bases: TGTGCCAGCACCCTATACAGGGCTGGTAGCAATCAGCCCCAGCATTTT.

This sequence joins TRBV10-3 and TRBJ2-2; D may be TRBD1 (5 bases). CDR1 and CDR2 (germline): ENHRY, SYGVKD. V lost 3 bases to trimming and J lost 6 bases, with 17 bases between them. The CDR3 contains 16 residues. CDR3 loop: CAISDSPQVSSGELFF. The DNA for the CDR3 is TGTGCCATCAGTGATTCCCCACAGGTCTCATCCGGGGAGCTGTTTTTT.

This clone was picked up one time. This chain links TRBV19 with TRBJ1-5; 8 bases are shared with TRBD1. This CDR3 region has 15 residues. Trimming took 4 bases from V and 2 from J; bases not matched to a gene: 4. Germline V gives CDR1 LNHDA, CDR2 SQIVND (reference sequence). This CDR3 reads CASSTGQGGNQPQHF. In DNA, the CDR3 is TGTGCCAGTAGTACCGGACAGGGTGGCAATCAGCCCCAGCATTTT.

CDR3 region: CASSLQGITYEQYF. DNA of the CDR3: TGCGCCAGCAGCCTACAGGGGATCACCTACGAGCAGTACTTC. This chain uses TRBV5-1 with TRBJ2-7; 7 bases align to TRBD1. The CDR3 runs to 14 residues. Per germline, CDR1 SGHRS and CDR2 YFSETQ. V was clipped by 4 bases and J by 2 bases; unmatched bases: 6. The variable domain in full, with the rest retrieved from reference TRBV5-1 and TRBJ2-7, is KAGVTQTPRYLIKTRGQQVTLSCSPISGHRSVSWYQQTPGQGLQFLFEYFSETQRNKGNFPGRFSGRQFSNSRSEMNVSTLELGDSALYLCASSLQGITYEQYFGPGTRLTVT.

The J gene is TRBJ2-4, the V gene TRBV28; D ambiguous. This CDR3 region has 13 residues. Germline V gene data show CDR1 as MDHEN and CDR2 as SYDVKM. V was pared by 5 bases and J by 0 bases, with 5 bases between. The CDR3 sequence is CASSIIAKNIQYF. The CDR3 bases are TGTGCCAGCAGTATCATAGCCAAAAACATTCAGTACTTC.

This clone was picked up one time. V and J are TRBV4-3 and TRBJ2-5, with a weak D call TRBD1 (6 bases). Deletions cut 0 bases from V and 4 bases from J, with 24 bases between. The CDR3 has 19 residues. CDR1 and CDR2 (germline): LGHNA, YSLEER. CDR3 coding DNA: TGCGCCAGCAGCCAAGATATCGGGGCACAGGGATTAAGTGGAGAGACCCAGTACTTC. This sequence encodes CASSQDIGAQGLSGETQYF.

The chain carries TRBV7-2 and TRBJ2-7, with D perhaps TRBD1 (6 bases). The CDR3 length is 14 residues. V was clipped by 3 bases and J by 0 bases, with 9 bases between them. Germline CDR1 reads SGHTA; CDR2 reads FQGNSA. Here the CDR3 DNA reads TGTGCCAGCAGCTTTGACAGGCGCTCCTACGAGCAGTACTTC. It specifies CASSFDRRSYEQYF.

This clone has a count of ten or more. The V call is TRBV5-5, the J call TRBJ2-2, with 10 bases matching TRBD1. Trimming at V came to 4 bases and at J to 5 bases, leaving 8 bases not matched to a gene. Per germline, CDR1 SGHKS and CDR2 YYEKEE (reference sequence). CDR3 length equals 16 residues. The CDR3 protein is CASSPHGTGETGELFF. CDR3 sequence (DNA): TGTGCCAGCAGCCCCCACGGGACAGGGGAAACCGGGGAGCTGTTTTTT.

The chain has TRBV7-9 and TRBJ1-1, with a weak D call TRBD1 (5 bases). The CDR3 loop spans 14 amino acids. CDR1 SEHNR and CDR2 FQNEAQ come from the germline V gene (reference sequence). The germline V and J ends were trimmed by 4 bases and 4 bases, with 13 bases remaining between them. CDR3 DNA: TGTGCCAGCAGCTCCCAGGGATTCGGCACTGAAGCTTTCTTT. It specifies CASSSQGFGTEAFF.